This TCR beta chain was identified during a study of T cells after yellow fever vaccination. This clonotype showed up just a few times. A single record per CDR3 protein comes from TCRdb applying MiXCR to the 5' RACE reads. The sample holds 40,000 to 50,000 distinct CDR3 sequences; around 6.4% are singletons and the top ten take roughly a tenth. V shed 5 bases and J shed 0 bases, with 10 bases lying between them. Germline V CDR1 and CDR2: SEHNR, FQNEAQ (reference sequence). The CDR3 is made up of 15 amino acids. The V and J genes are TRBV7-9 and TRBJ2-2, with D unclear. The starting material was PBMCs, either bulk or a sorted T-cell subset (CD4+, CD8+, memory, or dextramer-sorted; not recorded which), obtained 45 days after the yellow fever booster vaccination. This clonotype was obtained from a man aged 30-40 years who received the YFV17D yellow fever vaccine. The CDR3 coding sequence is TGTGCCAGCAGCGGGTCAATTGCGAACACCGGGGAGCTGTTTTTT. Translated, it gives CASSGSIANTGELFF.